This T cell receptor (beta chain) was profiled in a study of T cell repertoires in ileal Crohn's disease. Whole-study context: Patients had a median approximately 7.8-year disease duration, and under 45% were active smokers. About half of patients got postoperative therapy: about twelve thiopurines, roughly 19 anti-TNF.

Looked up from germline, CDR1 is MNHNY and CDR2 is SVGAGI (reference sequence). This CDR3 has 13 residues. J gave up 6 bases and V 6 bases, and 6 bases lay outside the gene matches. The study, taken as a whole, reports: Endoscopic recurrence occurred in every patient whose clonality exceeded 26.8%.

Sequencing used immunoSEQ multiplex PCR; TCRdb keeps in-frame clones, though not all of them. The data contain some 16,000 clones, more than 85% of them singletons. Included were adult ileal or ileocolonic Crohn's patients indicated for ileocolonic resection. With regard to this clone: The antigen remains unidentified.

The genes are TRBV6-6 and TRBJ2-5; the match to TRBD1 covers 8 bases. Source material: ileal tissue. The source is an adult with Crohn's disease. The CDR3 nucleotides read TGTGCCAGCAGCCTGGACAGGGTACAGACCCAGTACTTC. This encodes CASSLDRVQTQYF.